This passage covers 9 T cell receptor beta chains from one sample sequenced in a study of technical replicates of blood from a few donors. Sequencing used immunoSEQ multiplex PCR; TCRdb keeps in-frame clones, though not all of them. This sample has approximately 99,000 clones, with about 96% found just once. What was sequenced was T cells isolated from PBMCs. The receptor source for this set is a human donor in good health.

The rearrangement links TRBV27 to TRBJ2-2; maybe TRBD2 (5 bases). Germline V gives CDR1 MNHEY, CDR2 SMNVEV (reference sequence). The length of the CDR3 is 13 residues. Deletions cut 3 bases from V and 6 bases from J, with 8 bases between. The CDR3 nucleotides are TGTGCCAGCAGTTTTGAGGGCCCCGGGGAGCTGTTTTTT. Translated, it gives CASSFEGPGELFF.

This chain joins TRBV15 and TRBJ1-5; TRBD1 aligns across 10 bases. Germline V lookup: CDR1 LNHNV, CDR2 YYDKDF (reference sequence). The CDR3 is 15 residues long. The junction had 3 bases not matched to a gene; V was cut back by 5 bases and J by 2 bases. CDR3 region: CATSSGTGGNQPQHF. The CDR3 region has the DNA TGTGCCACCAGCTCCGGGACAGGGGGCAATCAGCCCCAGCATTTT. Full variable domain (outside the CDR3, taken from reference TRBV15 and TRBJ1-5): DAMVIQNPRYQVTQFGKPVTLSCSQTLNHNVMYWYQQKSSQAPKLLFHYYDKDFNNEADTPDNFQSRRPNTSFCFLDIRSPGLGDTAMYLCATSSGTGGNQPQHFGDGTRLSIL.

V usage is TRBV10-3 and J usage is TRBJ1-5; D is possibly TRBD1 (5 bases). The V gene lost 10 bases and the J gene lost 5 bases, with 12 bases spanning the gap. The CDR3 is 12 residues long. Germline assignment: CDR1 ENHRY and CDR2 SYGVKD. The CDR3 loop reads CATSRVDQPQHF. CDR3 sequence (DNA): TGTGCCACCAGCAGGGTGGATCAGCCCCAGCATTTT.

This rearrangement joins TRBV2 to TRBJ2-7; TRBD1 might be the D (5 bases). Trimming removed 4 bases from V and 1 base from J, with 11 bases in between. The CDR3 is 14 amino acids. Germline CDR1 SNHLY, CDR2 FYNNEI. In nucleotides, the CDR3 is TGTGCCAGCAGTGGCCAGGGTGATTCCTACGAGCAGTACTTC. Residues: CASSGQGDSYEQYF.

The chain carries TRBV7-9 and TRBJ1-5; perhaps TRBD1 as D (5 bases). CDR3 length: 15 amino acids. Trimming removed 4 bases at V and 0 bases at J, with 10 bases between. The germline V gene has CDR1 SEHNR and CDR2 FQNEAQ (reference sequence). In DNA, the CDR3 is TGTGCCAGCAGCTGGGGAGGGGCTAGCAATCAGCCCCAGCATTTT. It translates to CASSWGGASNQPQHF.

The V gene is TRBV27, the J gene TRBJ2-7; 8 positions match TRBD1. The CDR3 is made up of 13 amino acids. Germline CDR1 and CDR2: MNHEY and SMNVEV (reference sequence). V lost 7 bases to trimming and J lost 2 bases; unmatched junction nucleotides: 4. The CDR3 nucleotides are TGTGCCAGCAAGGACAGGGCGACCTACGAGCAGTACTTC. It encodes CASKDRATYEQYF.

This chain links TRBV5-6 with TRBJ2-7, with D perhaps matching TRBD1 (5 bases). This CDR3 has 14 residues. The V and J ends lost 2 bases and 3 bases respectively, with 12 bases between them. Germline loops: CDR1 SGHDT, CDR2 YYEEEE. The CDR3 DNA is TGTGCCAGCAGCTTTGGGCAGGGTTTCTACGAGCAGTACTTC. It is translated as CASSFGQGFYEQYF.

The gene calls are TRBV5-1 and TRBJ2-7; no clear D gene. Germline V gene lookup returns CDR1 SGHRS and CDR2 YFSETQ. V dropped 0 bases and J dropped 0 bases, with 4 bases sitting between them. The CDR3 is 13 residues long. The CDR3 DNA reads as TGCGCCAGCAGCTTGGACAACTCCTACGAGCAGTACTTC. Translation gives CASSLDNSYEQYF.

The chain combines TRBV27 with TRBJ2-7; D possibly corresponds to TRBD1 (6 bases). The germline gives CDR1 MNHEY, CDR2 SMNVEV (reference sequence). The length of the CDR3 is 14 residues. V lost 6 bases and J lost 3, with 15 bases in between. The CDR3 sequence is CASSKEDSVYEQYF. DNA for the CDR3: TGTGCCAGCAGCAAAGAGGACAGCGTCTACGAGCAGTACTTC.